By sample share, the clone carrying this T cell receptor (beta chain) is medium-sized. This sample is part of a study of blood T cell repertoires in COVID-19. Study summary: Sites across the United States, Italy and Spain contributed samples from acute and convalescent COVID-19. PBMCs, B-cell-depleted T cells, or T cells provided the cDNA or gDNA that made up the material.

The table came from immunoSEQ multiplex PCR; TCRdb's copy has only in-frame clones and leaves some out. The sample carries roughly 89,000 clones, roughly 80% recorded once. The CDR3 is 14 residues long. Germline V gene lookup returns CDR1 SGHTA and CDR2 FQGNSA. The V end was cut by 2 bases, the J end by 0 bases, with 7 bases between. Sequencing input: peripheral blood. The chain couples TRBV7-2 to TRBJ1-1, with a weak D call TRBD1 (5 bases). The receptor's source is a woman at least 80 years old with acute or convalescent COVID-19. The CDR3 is CASSLSGMNTEAFF. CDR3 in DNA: TGTGCCAGCAGCTTATCAGGGATGAACACTGAAGCTTTCTTT.